These 2 T cell receptor beta chains share one sample of origin, sequenced in a study of blood T cells in healthy people across ages. A J-beta primer mix and a sample-barcoded 5' primer were used in a second PCR of roughly 6 to 11 cycles. TCRdb itself ran the 5' RACE reads through MiXCR, one entry per CDR3 protein. Of 700,000 to 800,000 distinct CDR3 sequences listed, roughly 47% are singletons. Input material: blood. The receptors derive from a woman aged 55-75 years in good health.

The chain employs TRBV9 and TRBJ2-5; 7 nucleotides agree with TRBD2. The junction had 6 bases not matched to a gene; V was cut back by 0 bases and J by 1 base. The CDR3 is made up of 16 amino acids. From germline, CDR1 is SGDLS and CDR2 YYNGEE. The CDR3 coding sequence is TGTGCCAGCAGCGTAGGGGGGGGATTAATCCAAGAGACCCAGTACTTC. It codes for CASSVGGGLIQETQYF.

This chain joins TRBV20-1 and TRBJ2-7, with 10 bases lining up with TRBD1. The V gene's germline CDR1 is DFQATT and CDR2 SNEGSKA (reference sequence). This CDR3 is 13 amino acids long. For the CDR3, the DNA is TGCAGAACAACCGGGACAGGGGTATATGAGCAGTACTTC. Its translation is CRTTGTGVYEQYF.